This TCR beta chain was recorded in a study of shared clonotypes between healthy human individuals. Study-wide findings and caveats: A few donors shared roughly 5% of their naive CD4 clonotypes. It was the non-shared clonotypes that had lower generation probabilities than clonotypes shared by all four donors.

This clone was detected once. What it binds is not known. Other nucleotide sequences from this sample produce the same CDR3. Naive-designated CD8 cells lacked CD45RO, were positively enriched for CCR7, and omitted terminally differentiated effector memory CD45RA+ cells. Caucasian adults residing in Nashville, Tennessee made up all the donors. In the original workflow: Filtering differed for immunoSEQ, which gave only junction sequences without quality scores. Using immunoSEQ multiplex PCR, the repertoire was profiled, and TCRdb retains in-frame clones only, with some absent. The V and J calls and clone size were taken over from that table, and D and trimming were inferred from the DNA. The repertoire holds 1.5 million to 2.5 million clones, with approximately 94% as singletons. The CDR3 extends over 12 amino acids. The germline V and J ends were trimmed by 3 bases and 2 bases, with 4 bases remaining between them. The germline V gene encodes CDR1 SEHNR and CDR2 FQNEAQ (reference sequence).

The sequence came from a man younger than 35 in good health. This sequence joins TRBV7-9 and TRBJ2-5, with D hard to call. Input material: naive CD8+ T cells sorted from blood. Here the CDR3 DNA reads TGTGCCAGCAGCTTGATTCAAGAGACCCAGTACTTC. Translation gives CASSLIQETQYF.